This T cell receptor (beta chain) emerged from a study of PD-L1 blockade in urothelial cancer. Overall study: Among blood samples, the median T cell count was about 130,000. Study-wide results and caveats: Pretreatment TCR clonality in blood, when below the median, was predictive of better survival.

Germline V gives CDR1 SQVTM, CDR2 ANQGSEA. This CDR3 region has 22 residues. Trimming pared 4 bases from V and 0 bases from J, leaving 34 bases between. In the case of this clone: As yet, its antigen is unknown.

Repertoires were generated with immunoSEQ multiplex PCR, while TCRdb's copy carries only in-frame clones and drops some. The sample holds tens of thousands of clones, less than 90% seen once. The time point here: pretreatment peripheral blood. The chain carries TRBV29-1 and TRBJ2-1, with D perhaps TRBD2 (6 bases). Sequenced here: PBMCs, sampled around atezolizumab (anti-PD-L1) treatment. The receptor comes from a woman aged 70 to 79 with urothelial cancer. In DNA, the CDR3 is TGCAGCGTTGTGGGTCTAGCTAGAACGGTCTGGGGGGTCAAAAGCTCCTACAATGAGCAGTTCTTC. Translation: CSVVGLARTVWGVKSSYNEQFF.